This TCR beta chain is from a study of T cell repertoires in cytomegalovirus infection. Study details: CMV infection and matching HLA type were both indicated by public TCR beta signatures.

The CDR3 is made up of 16 amino acids. From germline, CDR1 is SGHVS and CDR2 FNYEAQ. Germline trimming cut 1 base from V and 4 bases from J; bases unmatched to any gene: 4. Study-wide results and limits: What dominated the ex vivo response were HLA-C-restricted CMV-specific TCR beta clonotypes. Cumulative frequency (of public TCR beta family members) identified carriers of CMV plus the relevant HLA.

Each CDR3 protein is one row after TCRdb ran MiXCR on the reads. The sample has 600,000 to 800,000 distinct CDR3 sequences; more than 20% are singletons. This clonotype was detected many times. Its cognate antigen is unknown. The clonotype comes from a human donor in good health (CMV status not recorded). Some clones in this sample may be carry-over from other donors' samples. The chain joins TRBV7-6 to TRBJ2-3, with 11 bases aligning to TRBD2. Sequenced material: CD8+ T cells from PBMCs. CDR3 nucleotides: TGTGCCAGCAGCTTAGATCTAGCGGGGGGCGCAGATACGCAGTATTTT. It is translated as CASSLDLAGGADTQYF. The full variable domain, completed using reference TRBV7-6 and TRBJ2-3, is GAGVSQSPRYKVTKRGQDVALRCDPISGHVSLYWYRQALGQGPEFLTYFNYEAQQDKSGLPNDRFSAERPEGSISTLTIQRTEQRDSAMYRCASSLDLAGGADTQYFGPGTRLTVL.